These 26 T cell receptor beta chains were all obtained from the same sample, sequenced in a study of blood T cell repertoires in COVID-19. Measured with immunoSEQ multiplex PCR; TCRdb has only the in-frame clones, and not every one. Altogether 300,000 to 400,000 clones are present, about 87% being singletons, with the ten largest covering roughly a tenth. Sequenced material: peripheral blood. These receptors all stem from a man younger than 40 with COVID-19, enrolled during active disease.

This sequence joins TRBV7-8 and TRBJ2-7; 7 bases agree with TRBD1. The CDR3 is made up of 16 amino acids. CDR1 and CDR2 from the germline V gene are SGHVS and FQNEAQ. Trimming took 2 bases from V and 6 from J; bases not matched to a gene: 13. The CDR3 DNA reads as TGTGCCAGCAGCTTAAGGGGACAGCTACTTGGGGGCGAGCAGTACTTC. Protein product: CASSLRGQLLGGEQYF.

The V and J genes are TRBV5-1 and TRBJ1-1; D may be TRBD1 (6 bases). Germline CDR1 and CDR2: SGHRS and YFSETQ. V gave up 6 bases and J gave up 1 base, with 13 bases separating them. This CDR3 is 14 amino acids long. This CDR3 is CASTSDSRNTEAFF. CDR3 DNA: TGCGCCAGCACCTCGGACAGTAGGAACACTGAAGCTTTCTTT.

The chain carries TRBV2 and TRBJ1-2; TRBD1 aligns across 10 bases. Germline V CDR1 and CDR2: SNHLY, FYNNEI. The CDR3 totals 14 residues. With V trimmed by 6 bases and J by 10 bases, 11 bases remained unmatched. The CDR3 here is CASRKPGQGNFYTF. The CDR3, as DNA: TGTGCCAGCAGAAAACCGGGACAGGGGAACTTCTACACCTTC.

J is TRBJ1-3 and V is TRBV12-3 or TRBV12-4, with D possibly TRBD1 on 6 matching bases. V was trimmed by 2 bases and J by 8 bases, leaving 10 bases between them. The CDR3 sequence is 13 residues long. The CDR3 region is CASSLTGKDTIYF. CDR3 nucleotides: TGTGCCAGCAGTTTAACAGGGAAGGACACCATATATTTT.

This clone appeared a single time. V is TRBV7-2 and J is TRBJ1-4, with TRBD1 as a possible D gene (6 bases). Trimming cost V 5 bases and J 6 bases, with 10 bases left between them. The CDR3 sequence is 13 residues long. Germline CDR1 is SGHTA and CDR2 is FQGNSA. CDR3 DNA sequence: TGTGCCAGCAGCAGGGGGATTGATGAAAAACTGTTTTTT. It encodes CASSRGIDEKLFF.

The DNA of the CDR3 is TGTGCCAGCAGTCCTTCACTAAGCACCGGGGAGCTGTTTTTT. The encoded protein is CASSPSLSTGELFF. The chain is built from TRBV25-1 and TRBJ2-2, with D unresolved. With 5 bases removed from V and 4 bases from J, the gap between germline ends came to 11 bases. Germline-derived CDR1 and CDR2 are MGHDK and SYGVNS. This CDR3 is built from 14 residues.

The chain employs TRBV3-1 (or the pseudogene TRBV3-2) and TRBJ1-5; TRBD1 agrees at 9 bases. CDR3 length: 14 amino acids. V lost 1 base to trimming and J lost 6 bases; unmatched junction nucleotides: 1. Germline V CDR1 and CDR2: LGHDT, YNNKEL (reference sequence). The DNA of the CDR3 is TGTGCCAGCAGCCAAGGGGACAGGGTTCAGCCCCAGCATTTT. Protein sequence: CASSQGDRVQPQHF.

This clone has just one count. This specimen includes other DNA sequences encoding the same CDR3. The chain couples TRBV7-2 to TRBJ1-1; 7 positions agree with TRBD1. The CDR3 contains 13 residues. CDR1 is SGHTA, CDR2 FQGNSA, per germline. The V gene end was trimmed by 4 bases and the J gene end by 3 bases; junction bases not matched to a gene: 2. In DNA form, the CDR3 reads TGTGCCAGCAGCTCTCAGGGGGACACTGAAGCTTTCTTT. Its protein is CASSSQGDTEAFF.

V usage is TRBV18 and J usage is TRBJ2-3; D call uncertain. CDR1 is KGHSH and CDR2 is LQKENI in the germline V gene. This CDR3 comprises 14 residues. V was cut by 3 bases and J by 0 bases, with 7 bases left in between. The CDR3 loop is CASSPFRSTDTQYF. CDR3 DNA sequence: TGTGCCAGCTCACCGTTCCGGAGCACAGATACGCAGTATTTT.

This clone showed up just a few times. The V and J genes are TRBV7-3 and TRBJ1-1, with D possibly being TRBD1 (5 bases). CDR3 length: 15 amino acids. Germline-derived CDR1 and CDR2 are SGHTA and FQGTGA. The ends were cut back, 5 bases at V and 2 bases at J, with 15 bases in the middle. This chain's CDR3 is CASSPTLTVNTEAFF. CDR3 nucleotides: TGTGCCAGCAGCCCCACCCTGACAGTAAACACTGAAGCTTTCTTT.

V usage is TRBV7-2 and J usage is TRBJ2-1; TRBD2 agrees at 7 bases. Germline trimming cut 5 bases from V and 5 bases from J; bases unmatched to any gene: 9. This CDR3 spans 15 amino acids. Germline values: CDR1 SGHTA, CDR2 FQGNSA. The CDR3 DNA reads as TGTGCCAGCAGCCTCGCAGCGGGGACTGACAATGAGCAGTTCTTC. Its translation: CASSLAAGTDNEQFF.

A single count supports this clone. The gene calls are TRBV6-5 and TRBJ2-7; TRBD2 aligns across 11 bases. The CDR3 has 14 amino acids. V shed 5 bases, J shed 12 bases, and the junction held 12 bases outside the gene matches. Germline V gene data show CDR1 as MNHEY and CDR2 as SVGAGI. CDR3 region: CASSQSGTSGLRYF. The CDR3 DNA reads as TGTGCCAGCAGTCAATCCGGGACTAGCGGCTTAAGGTACTTC.

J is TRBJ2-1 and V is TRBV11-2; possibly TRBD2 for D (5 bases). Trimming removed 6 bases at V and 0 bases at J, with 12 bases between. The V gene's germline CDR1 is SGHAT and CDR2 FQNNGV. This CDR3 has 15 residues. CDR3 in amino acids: CASRGDRRSYNEQFF. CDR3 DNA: TGTGCCAGCAGGGGAGATCGTCGCTCCTACAATGAGCAGTTCTTC. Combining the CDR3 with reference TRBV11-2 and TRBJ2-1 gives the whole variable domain EAGVAQSPRYKIIEKRQSVAFWCNPISGHATLYWYQQILGQGPKLLIQFQNNGVVDDSQLPKDRFSAERLKGVDSTLKIQPAKLEDSAVYLCASRGDRRSYNEQFFGPGTRLTVL.

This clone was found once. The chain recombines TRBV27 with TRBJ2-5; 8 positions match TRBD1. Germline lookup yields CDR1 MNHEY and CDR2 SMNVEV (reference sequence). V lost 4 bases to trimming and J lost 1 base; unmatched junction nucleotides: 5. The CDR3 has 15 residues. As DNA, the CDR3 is TGTGCCAGCAGTTCCGGACAGGGAACCCAAGAGACCCAGTACTTC. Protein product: CASSSGQGTQETQYF.

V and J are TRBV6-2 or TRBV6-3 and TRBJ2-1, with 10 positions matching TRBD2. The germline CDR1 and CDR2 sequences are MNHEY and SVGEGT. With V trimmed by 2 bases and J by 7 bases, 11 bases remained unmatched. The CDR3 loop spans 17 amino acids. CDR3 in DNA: TGTGCCAGCAGTTACAGGGCTAGCGGGAGTCGCTTGAATGAGCAGTTCTTC. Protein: CASSYRASGSRLNEQFF.

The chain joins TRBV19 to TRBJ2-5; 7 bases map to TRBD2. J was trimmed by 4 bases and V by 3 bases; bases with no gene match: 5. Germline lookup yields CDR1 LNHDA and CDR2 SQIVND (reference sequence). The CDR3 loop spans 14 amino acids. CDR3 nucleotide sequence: TGTGCCAGTAGTATGTGGGGGGGTGGAGAGACCCAGTACTTC. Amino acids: CASSMWGGGETQYF.

In DNA, the CDR3 is TGTGCCAGCAGCCTATTGAGGCGGGCTTTCTTT. Translating it yields CASSLLRRAFF. This chain joins TRBV7-2 and TRBJ1-1; D gene uncertain. The V end was cut by 5 bases, the J end by 11 bases, with 12 bases between. CDR1 and CDR2 (germline): SGHTA, FQGNSA. The CDR3 sequence is 11 residues long.

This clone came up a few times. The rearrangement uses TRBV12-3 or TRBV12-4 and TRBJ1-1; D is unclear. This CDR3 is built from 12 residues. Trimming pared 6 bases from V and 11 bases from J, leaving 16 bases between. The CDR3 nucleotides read TGTGCCAGCAGCGTGGGCCCAGGAGGGGCTTTCTTT. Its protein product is CASSVGPGGAFF.

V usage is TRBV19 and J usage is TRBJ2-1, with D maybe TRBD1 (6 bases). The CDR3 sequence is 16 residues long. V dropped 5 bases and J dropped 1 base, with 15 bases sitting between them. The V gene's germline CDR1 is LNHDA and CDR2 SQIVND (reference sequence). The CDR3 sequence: CASSSSGTQSYNEQFF. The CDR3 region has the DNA TGTGCCAGTAGTTCATCCGGGACACAATCCTACAATGAGCAGTTCTTC.

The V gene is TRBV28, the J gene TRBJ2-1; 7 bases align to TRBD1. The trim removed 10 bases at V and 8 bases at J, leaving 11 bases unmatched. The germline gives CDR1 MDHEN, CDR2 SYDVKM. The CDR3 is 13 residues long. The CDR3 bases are TGTGCCACAAAGTGGCAGGGGGTTTATGAGCAGTTCTTC. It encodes CATKWQGVYEQFF. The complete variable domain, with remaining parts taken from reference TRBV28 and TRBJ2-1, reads DVKVTQSSRYLVKRTGEKVFLECVQDMDHENMFWYRQDPGLGLRLIYFSYDVKMKEKGDIPEGYSVSREKKERFSLILESASTNQTSMYLCATKWQGVYEQFFGPGTRLTVL.

The CDR3 loop reads CATSRDPGGRAGFYNEQFF. DNA for the CDR3: TGTGCCACCAGCAGAGACCCGGGCGGGAGGGCTGGATTCTACAATGAGCAGTTCTTC. The rearrangement uses TRBV15 and TRBJ2-1, with 9 bases fitting TRBD2. Germline V gene sequence: CDR1 LNHNV, CDR2 YYDKDF (reference sequence). This CDR3 has 19 residues. V trimming: 0 bases; J trimming: 3 bases; junction bases outside the gene matches: 12.

The CDR3 nucleotides are TGTGCCAGCAGCTTGGCCCTCGGGGAGACCCAGTACTTC. Its translation is CASSLALGETQYF. The chain employs TRBV7-3 and TRBJ2-5; D is unresolved. CDR1 SGHTA and CDR2 FQGTGA come from the germline V gene. The CDR3 is 13 amino acids. The V and J ends lost 3 bases and 5 bases respectively, with 10 bases between them.

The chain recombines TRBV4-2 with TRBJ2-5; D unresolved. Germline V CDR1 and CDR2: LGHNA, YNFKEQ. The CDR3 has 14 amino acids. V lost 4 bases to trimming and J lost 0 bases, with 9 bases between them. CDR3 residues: CASSPFADQETQYF. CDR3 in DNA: TGTGCCAGCAGCCCCTTCGCGGACCAAGAGACCCAGTACTTC.

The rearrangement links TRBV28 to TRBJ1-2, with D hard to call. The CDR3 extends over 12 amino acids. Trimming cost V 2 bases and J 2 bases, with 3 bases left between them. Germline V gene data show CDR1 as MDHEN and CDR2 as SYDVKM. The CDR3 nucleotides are TGTGCCAGCAGTTTACAAAACTATGGCTACACCTTC. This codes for CASSLQNYGYTF.

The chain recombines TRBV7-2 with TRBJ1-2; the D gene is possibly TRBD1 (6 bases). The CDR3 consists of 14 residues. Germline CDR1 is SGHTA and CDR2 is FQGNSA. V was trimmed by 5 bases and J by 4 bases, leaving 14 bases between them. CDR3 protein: CASSLTVRGYGYTF. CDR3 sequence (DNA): TGTGCCAGCAGCCTCACAGTCAGGGGCTATGGCTACACCTTC.

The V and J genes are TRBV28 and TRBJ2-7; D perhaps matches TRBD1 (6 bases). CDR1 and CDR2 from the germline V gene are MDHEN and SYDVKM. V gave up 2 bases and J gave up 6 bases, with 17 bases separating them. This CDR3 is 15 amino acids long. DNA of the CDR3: TGTGCCAGCAGTTTAATTTGGCAGGGGAGTGGCGAGCAGTACTTC. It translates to CASSLIWQGSGEQYF.